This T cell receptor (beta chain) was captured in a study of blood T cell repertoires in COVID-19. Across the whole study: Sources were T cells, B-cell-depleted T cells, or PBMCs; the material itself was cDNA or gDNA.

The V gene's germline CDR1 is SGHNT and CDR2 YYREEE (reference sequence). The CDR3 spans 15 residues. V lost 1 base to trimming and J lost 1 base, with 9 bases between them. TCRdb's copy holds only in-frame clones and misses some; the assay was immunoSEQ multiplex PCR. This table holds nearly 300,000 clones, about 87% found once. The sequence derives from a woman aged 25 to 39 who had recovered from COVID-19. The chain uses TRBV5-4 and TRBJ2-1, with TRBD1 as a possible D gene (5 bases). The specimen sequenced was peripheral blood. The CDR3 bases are TGTGCCAGCAGCTTGAACCAGGGATCCTACAATGAGCAGTTCTTC. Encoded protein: CASSLNQGSYNEQFF.